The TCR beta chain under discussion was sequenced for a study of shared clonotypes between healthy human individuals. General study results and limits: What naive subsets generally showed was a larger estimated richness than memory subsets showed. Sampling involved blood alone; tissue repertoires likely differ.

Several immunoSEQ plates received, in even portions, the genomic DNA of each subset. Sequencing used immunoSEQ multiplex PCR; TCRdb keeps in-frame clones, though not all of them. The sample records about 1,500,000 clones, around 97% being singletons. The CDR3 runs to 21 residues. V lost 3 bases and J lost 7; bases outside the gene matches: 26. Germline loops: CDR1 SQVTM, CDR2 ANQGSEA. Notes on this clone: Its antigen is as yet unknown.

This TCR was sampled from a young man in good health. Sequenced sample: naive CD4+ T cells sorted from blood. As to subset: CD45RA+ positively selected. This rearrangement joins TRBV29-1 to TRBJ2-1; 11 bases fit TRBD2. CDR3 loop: CSVDARQLAGVTSGRWNEQFF. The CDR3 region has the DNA TGCAGCGTTGATGCCCGTCAGCTGGCAGGCGTAACTAGCGGGAGATGGAATGAGCAGTTCTTC.